This T cell receptor (beta chain) emerged from a study of response to subunit inactivated influenza vaccine. Study-wide findings and caveats: Few new T cells, the authors suggested, are recruited by each seasonal influenza vaccination.

This clonotype was counted a few times. The antigen is undetermined. This CDR3 spans 18 amino acids. Germline assignment: CDR1 SGHTA and CDR2 FQGNSA. Trimming took 0 bases from V and 5 from J; bases not matched to a gene: 10. TCRdb used MiXCR to reprocess the RT-PCR reads, holding one entry per CDR3 protein. The data hold about 540,000 distinct CDR3 sequences, with roughly 25% observed a single time. The same sample was also used in a study of T cells expressing NK-cell markers. That work adds: Production of TCR beta cDNA relied on 5'RACE template switching with UMIs. In four donors, these clonotypes also led the CD3+CD56-NKG2C+ fraction.

The sample consisted of CD4+ T cells sorted from PBMCs, taken roughly 12 days after vaccination. The gene calls are TRBV7-2 and TRBJ2-7; 13 nucleotides match TRBD2. This clonotype was sampled from a middle-aged man who received an inactivated influenza vaccine. As DNA, the CDR3 is TGTGCCAGCAGCTTAGCTATCGGACTAGCGGGAGTCAGGAACGAGCAGTACTTC. Encoded protein: CASSLAIGLAGVRNEQYF. Looking up the rest from reference TRBV7-2 and TRBJ2-7 gives the full variable domain: GAGVSQSPSNKVTEKGKDVELRCDPISGHTALYWYRQSLGQGLEFLIYFQGNSAPDKSGLPSDRFSAERTGGSVSTLTIQRTQQEDSAVYLCASSLAIGLAGVRNEQYFGPGTRLTVT.